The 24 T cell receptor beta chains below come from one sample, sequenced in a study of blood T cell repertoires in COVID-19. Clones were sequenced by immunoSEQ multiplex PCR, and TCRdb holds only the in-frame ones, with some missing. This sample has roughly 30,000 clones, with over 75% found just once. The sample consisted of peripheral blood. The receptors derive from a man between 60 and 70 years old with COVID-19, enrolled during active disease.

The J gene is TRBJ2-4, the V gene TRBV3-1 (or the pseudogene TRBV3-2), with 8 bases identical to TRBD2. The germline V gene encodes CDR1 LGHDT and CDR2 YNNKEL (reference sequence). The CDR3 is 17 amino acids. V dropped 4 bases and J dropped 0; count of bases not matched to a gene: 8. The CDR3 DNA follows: TGTGCCAGCAGCCGACTCCGAGCGGGAGCAGCCAAAAACATTCAGTACTTC. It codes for CASSRLRAGAAKNIQYF.

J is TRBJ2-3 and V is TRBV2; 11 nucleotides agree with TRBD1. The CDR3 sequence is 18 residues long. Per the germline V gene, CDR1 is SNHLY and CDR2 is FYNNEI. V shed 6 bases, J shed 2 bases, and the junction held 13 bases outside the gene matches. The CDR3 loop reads CASSENPGTGGFTDTQYF. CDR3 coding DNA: TGTGCCAGCAGCGAGAACCCCGGGACAGGGGGATTCACAGATACGCAGTATTTT. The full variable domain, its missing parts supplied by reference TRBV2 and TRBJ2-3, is EPEVTQTPSHQVTQMGQEVILRCVPISNHLYFYWYRQILGQKVEFLVSFYNNEISEKSEIFDDQFSVERPDGSNFTLKIRSTKLEDSAMYFCASSENPGTGGFTDTQYFGPGTRLTVL.

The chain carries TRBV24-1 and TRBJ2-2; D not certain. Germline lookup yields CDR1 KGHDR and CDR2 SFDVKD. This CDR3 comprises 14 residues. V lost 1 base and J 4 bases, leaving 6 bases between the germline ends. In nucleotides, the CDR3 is TGTGCCACCAGTGATTTAGCGAGCACCGGGGAGCTGTTTTTT. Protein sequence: CATSDLASTGELFF.

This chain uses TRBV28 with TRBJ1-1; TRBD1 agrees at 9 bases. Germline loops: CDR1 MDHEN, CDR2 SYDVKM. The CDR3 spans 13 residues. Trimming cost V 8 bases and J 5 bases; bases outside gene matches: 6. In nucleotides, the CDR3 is TGTGCCAGCCTTACAGGGGGCGGGACTGAAGCTTTCTTT. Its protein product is CASLTGGGTEAFF. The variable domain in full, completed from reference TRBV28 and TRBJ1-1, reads DVKVTQSSRYLVKRTGEKVFLECVQDMDHENMFWYRQDPGLGLRLIYFSYDVKMKEKGDIPEGYSVSREKKERFSLILESASTNQTSMYLCASLTGGGTEAFFGQGTRLTVV.

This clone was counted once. The CDR3 spells CASSLLTGGYEQYF. CDR3 in DNA: TGTGCCAGCAGCTTACTTACAGGGGGCTACGAGCAGTACTTC. This sequence joins TRBV11-2 and TRBJ2-7, with 8 bases aligning to TRBD1. The ends lost 2 bases at V and 3 bases at J; junction bases unmatched: 3. This CDR3 is 14 amino acids long. Looked up from germline, CDR1 is SGHAT and CDR2 is FQNNGV.

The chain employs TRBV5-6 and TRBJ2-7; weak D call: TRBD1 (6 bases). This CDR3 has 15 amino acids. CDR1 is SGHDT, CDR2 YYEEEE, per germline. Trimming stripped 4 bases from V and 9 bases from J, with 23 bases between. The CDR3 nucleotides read TGTGCCAGCAGCCCCAGGACGGGGCAGGGGATTTGGCAGTACTTC. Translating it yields CASSPRTGQGIWQYF. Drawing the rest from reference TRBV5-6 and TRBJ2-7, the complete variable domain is DAGVTQSPTHLIKTRGQQVTLRCSPKSGHDTVSWYQQALGQGPQFIFQYYEEEERQRGNFPDRFSGHQFPNYSSELNVNALLLGDSALYLCASSPRTGQGIWQYFGPGTRLTVT.

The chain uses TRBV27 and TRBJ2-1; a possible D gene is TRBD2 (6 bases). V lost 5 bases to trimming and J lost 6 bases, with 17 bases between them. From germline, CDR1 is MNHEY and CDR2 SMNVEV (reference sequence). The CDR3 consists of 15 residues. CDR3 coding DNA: TGTGCCAGCAGTACGGGACTCCCTATTTCCAATGAGCAGTTCTTC. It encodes CASSTGLPISNEQFF.

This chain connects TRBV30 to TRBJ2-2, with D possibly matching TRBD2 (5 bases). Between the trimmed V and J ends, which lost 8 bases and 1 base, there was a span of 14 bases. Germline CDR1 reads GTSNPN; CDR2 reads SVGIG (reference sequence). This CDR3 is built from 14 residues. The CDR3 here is CANDGLGNTGELFF. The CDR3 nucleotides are TGTGCCAACGATGGACTGGGGAACACCGGGGAGCTGTTTTTT.

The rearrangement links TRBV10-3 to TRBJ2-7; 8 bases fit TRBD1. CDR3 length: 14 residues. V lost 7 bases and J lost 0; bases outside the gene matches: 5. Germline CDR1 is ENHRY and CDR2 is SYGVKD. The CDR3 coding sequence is TGTGCCATCAAACAGGACAGGGACTCCTACGAGCAGTACTTC. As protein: CAIKQDRDSYEQYF.

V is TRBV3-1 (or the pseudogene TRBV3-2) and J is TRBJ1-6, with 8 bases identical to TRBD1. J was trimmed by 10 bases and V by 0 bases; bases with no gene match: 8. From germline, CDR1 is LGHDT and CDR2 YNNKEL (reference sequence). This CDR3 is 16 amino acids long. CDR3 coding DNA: TGTGCCAGCAGCCAAGAGACCGCAGGGGGCAGGTCACCCCTCCACTTT. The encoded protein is CASSQETAGGRSPLHF.

The CDR3 reads CASGQGDPYEQYF. The CDR3 region has the DNA TGTGCCAGTGGGCAGGGGGATCCCTACGAGCAGTACTTC. The chain carries TRBV19 and TRBJ2-7, with 7 bases fitting TRBD1. Unmatched junction bases numbered 6, after V lost 8 bases and J lost 2 bases. This CDR3 is built from 13 residues. Germline lookup yields CDR1 LNHDA and CDR2 SQIVND (reference sequence). Complete variable domain (other parts from reference TRBV19 and TRBJ2-7): DGGITQSPKYLFRKEGQNVTLSCEQNLNHDAMYWYRQDPGQGLRLIYYSQIVNDFQKGDIAEGYSVSREKKESFPLTVTSAQKNPTAFYLCASGQGDPYEQYFGPGTRLTVT.

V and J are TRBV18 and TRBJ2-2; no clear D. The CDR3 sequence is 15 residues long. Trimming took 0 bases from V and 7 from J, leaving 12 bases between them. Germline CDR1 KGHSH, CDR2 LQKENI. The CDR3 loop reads CASSPPLASGGELFF. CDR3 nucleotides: TGTGCCAGCTCACCACCCCTCGCATCCGGCGGGGAGCTGTTTTTT.

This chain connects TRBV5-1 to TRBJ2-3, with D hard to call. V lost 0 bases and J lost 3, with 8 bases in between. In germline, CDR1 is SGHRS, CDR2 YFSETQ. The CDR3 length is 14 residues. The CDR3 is CASSLGALTDTQYF. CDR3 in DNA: TGCGCCAGCAGCTTGGGGGCTCTGACAGATACGCAGTATTTT.

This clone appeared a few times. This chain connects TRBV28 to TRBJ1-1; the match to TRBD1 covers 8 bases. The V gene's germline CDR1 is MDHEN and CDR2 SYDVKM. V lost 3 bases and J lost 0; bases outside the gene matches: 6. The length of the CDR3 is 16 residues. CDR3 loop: CASSFPGGMMNTEAFF. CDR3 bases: TGTGCCAGCAGTTTTCCAGGGGGCATGATGAACACTGAAGCTTTCTTT.

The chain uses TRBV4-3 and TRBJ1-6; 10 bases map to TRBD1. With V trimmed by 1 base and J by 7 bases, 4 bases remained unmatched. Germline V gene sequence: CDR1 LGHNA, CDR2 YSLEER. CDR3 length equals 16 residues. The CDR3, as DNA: TGCGCCAGCAGCCAAGGCGGACAGGGGGTCAATTCACCCCTCCACTTT. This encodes CASSQGGQGVNSPLHF.

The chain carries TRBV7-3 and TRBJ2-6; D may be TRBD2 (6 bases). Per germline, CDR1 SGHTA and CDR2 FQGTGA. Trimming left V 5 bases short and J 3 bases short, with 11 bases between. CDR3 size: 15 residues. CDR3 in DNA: TGTGCCAGCAGCGAGGAGGGGCTTGGGGCCAACGTCCTGACTTTC. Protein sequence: CASSEEGLGANVLTF.

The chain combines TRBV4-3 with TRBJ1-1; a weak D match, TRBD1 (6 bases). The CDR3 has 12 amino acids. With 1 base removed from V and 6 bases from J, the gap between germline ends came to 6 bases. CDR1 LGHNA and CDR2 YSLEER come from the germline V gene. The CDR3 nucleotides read TGCGCCAGCAGCCAAGGGACAGCTGAAGCTTTCTTT. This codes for CASSQGTAEAFF.

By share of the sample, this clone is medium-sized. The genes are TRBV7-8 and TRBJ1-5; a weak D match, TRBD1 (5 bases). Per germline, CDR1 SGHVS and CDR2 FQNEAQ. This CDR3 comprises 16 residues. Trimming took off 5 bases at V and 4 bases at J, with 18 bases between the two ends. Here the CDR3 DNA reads TGTGCCAGCAGCGACAGTCTGCTAGGGCCTAATCAGCCCCAGCATTTT. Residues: CASSDSLLGPNQPQHF.

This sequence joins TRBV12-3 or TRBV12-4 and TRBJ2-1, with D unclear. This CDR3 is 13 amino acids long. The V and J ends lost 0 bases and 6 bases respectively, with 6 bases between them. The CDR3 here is CASSLAFRNEQFF. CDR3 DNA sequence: TGTGCCAGCAGTTTAGCGTTCCGCAATGAGCAGTTCTTC.

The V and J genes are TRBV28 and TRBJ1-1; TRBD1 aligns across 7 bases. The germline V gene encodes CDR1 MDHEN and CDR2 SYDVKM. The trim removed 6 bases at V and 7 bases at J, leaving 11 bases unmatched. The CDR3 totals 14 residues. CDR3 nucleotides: TGTGCCAGCAGGGGCAGGACAGGACAAATTGAAGCTTTCTTT. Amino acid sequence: CASRGRTGQIEAFF.

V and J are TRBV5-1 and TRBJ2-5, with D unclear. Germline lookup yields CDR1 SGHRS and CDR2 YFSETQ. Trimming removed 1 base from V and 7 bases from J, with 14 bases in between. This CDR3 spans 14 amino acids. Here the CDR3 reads CASSLQPDSGTQYF. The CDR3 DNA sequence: TGCGCCAGCAGCTTGCAGCCGGATTCGGGGACCCAGTACTTC. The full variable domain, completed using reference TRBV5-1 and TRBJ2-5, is KAGVTQTPRYLIKTRGQQVTLSCSPISGHRSVSWYQQTPGQGLQFLFEYFSETQRNKGNFPGRFSGRQFSNSRSEMNVSTLELGDSALYLCASSLQPDSGTQYFGPGTRLLVL.

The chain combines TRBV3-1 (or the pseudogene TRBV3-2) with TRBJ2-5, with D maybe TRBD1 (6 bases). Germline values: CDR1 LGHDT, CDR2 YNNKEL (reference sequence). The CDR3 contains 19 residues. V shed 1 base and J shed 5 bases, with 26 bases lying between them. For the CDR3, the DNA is TGTGCCAGCAGCCAAGGTACCCGTCCTGGTACAGGGCTGGAGGAGACCCAGTACTTC. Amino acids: CASSQGTRPGTGLEETQYF.

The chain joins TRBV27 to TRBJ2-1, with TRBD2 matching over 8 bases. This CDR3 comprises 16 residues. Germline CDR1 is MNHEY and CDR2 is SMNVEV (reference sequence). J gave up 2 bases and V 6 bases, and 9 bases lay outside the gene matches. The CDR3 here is CASSPQTSATYNEQFF. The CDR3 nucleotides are TGTGCCAGCAGCCCTCAGACTAGCGCTACCTACAATGAGCAGTTCTTC.

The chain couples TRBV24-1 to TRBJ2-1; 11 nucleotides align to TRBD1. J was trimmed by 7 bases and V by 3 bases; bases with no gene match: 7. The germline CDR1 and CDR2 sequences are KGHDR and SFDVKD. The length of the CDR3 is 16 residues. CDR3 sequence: CATSDPRTGGINEQFF. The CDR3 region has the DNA TGTGCCACCAGTGATCCTAGGACAGGGGGCATTAATGAGCAGTTCTTC.